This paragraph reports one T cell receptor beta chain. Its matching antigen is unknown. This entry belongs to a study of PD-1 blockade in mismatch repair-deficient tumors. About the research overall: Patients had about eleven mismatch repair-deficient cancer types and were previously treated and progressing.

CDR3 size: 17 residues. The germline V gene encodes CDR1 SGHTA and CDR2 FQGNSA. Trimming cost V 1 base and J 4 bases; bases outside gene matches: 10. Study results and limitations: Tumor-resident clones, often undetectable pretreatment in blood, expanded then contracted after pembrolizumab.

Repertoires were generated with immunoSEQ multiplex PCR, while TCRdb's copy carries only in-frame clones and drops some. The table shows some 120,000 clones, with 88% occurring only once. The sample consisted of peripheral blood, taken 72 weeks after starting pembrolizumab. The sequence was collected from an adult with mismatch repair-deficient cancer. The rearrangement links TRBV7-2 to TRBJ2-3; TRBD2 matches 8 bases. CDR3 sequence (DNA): TGTGCCAGCAGCTTAGGTCTCGGCGGGGGGCGGGCAGATACGCAGTATTTT. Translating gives CASSLGLGGGRADTQYF.